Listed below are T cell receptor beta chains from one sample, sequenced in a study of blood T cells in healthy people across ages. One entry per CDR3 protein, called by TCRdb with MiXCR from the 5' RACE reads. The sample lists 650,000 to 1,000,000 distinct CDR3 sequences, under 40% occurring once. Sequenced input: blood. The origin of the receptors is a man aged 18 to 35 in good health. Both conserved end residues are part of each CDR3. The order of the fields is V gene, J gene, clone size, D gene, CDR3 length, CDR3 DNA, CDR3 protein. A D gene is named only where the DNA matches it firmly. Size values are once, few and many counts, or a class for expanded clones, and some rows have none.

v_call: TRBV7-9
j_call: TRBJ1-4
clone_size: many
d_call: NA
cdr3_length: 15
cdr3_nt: TGTGCCAGCAGCCCTATTGGGGGCCCCATAGGAAAACTGTTTTTT
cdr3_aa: CASSPIGGPIGKLFF

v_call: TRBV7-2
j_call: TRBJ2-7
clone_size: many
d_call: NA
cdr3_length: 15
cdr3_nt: TGTGCCAGCAGCTATCTCCGGGACTTTCCCTACGAGCAGTACTTC
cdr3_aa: CASSYLRDFPYEQYF

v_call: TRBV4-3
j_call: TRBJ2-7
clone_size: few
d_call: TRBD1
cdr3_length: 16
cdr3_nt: TGCGCCAGCAGCCAAGACTGGGGACAGAAATCCTACGAGCAGTACTTC
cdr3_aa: CASSQDWGQKSYEQYF

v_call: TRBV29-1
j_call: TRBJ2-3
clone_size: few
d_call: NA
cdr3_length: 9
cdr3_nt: TGCAGCGGGGGGGATACGCAGTATTTT
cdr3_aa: CSGGDTQYF

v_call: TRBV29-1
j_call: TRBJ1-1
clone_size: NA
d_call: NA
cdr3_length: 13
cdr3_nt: TGCAGCGCAAAGACTTTCCGGGACACCCCGACTTTCTTT
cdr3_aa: CSAKTFRDTPTFF

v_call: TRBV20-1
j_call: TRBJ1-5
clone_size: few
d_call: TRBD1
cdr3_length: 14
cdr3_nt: TGCAGTGCTAAGGGGGCAGATAGCAATCAGCCCCAGCATTTT
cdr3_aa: CSAKGADSNQPQHF

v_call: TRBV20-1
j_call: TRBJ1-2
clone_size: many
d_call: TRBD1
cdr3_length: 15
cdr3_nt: TGCAGTGCTAGTCGCCCGACGGGACAGCACTATGGCTACACCTTC
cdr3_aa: CSASRPTGQHYGYTF

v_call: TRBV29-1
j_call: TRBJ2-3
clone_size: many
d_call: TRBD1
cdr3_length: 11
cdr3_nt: TGCAGCGCTCCAGGGGGAGATACGCAGTATTTT
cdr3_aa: CSAPGGDTQYF

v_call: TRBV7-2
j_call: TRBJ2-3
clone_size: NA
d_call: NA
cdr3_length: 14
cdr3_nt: TGTGCCAGCAGCTTACTTTCTCTTATGGATACGCAGTATTTT
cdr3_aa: CASSLLSLMDTQYF

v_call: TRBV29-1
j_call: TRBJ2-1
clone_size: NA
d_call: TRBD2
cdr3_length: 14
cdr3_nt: TGCAGCGTTGGTTTAGCGGGAGGGGACAATGAGCAGTTCTTC
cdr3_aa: CSVGLAGGDNEQFF

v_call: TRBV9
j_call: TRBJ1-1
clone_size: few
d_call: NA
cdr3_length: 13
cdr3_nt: TGTGCCAGCAGCGGAGGGCAGAACACTGAAGCTTTCTTT
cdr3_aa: CASSGGQNTEAFF

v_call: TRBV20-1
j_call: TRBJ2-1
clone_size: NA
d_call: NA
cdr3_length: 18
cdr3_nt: TGCAGTGCTCCCTCCTCTAGGTTCGGAGCGGGCGTAGGGGGTGAGCAGTTCTTC
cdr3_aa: CSAPSSRFGAGVGGEQFF

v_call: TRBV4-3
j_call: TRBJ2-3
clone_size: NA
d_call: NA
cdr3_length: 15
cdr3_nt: TGCGCCAGCAGCCAAGTGGAGGGGGCCGGAGATACGCAGTATTTT
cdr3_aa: CASSQVEGAGDTQYF

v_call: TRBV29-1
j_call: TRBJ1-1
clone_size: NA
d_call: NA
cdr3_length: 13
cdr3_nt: TGCAGCGTTTGGGGGCACGGGAACACTGAAGCTTTCTTT
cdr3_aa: CSVWGHGNTEAFF

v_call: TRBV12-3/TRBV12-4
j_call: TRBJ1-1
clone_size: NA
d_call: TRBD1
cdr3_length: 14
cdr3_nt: TGTGCCAGCAGGCAGACAGGGGTAGGGACTGAAGCTTTCTTT
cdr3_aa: CASRQTGVGTEAFF

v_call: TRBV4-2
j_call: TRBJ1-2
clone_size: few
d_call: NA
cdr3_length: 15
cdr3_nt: TGTGCCAGCAGCCTTCGGAGGGGGGCTAACTATGGCTACACCTTC
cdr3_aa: CASSLRRGANYGYTF

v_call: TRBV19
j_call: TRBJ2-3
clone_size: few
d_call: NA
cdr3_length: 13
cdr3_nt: TGTGCCAGTAGTATGATAAGGGACGATACGCAGTATTTT
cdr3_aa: CASSMIRDDTQYF

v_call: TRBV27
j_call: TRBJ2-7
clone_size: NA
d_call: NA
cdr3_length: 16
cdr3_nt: TGTGCCAGCAGTTTAAGCGTAGCGACGTCGTCCTACGAGCAGTACTTC
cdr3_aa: CASSLSVATSSYEQYF

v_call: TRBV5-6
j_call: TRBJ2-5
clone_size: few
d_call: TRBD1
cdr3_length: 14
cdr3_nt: TGTGCCAGCAGCTCACCGGGACAGGCAGAGACCCAGTACTTC
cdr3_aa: CASSSPGQAETQYF

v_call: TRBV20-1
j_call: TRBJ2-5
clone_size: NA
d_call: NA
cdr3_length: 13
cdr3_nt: TGCAGTGCTAATCTGAGGGCGAGAGAGACCCAGTACTTC
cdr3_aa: CSANLRARETQYF

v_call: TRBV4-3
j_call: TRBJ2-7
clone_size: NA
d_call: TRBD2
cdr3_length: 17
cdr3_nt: TGCGCCAGCAGCCAAGAGTTACCAGCGGGGTTCTCCTACGAGCAGTACTTC
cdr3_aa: CASSQELPAGFSYEQYF

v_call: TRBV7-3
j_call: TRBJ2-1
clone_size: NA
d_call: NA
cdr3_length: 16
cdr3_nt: TGTGCCAGCAGCTCTGTGGGGGGCCTCCTCTCCGATGAGCAGTTCTTC
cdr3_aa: CASSSVGGLLSDEQFF

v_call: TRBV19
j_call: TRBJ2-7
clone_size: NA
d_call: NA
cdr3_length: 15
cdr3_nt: TGTGCCAGTAGTTGGTCGTCACCGGTGGGCTACGAGCAGTACTTC
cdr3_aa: CASSWSSPVGYEQYF